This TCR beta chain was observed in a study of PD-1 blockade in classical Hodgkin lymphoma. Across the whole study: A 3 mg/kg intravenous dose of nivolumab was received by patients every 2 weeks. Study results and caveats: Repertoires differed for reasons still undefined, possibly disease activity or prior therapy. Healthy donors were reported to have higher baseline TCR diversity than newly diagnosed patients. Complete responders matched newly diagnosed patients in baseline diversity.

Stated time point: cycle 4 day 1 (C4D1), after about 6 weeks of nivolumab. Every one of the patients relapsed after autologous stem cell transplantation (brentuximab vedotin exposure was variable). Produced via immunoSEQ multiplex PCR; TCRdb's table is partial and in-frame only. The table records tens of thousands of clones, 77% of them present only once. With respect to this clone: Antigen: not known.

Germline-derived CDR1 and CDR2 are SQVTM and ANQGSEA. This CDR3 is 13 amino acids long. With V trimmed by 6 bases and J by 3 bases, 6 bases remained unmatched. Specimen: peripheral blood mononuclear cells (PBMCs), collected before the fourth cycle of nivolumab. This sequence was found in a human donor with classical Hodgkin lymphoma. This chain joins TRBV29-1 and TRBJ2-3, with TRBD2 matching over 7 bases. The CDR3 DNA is TGCAGCGTGAGCGGCGGGGGTACAGATACGCAGTATTTT. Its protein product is CSVSGGGTDTQYF.